The subject of this entry is one T cell receptor (beta chain). The antigen is unknown. Using immunoSEQ multiplex PCR, the repertoire was profiled, and TCRdb retains in-frame clones only, with some absent. The data hold just under 150,000 clones, with over 75% observed a single time. This specimen comes from a study of T cell responses to AZD1222 COVID-19 vaccine. Whole-study results and caveats: The CD4 TCRs associated with vaccination extended across spike and predominated at 160-218 and 743-854. Of the AZD1222 recipients, only six or seven were seropositive at baseline. The donor cohort was predominantly white British with a female majority, and clonal diversity may have been underestimated. No day 14 peak samples; only post-peak repertoires were characterized.

This CDR3 is built from 12 residues. Germline-derived CDR1 and CDR2 are SGHTA and FQGTGA. J gave up 10 bases and V 2 bases, and 4 bases lay outside the gene matches. The sequence came from an adult who received the MenACWY meningococcal vaccine as a control. The rearrangement uses TRBV7-3 and TRBJ1-1; TRBD1 matches at 7 bases. This specimen consisted of peripheral blood, obtained 28 days after the second dose of the MenACWY control vaccine. The CDR3 is CASSLAGQRAFF. CDR3 sequence (DNA): TGTGCCAGCAGCTTAGCGGGACAGAGAGCTTTCTTT. Combining the CDR3 with reference TRBV7-3 and TRBJ1-1 gives the whole variable domain GAGVSQTPSNKVTEKGKYVELRCDPISGHTALYWYRQSLGQGPEFLIYFQGTGAADDSGLPNDRFFAVRPEGSVSTLKIQRTERGDSAVYLCASSLAGQRAFFGQGTRLTVV.